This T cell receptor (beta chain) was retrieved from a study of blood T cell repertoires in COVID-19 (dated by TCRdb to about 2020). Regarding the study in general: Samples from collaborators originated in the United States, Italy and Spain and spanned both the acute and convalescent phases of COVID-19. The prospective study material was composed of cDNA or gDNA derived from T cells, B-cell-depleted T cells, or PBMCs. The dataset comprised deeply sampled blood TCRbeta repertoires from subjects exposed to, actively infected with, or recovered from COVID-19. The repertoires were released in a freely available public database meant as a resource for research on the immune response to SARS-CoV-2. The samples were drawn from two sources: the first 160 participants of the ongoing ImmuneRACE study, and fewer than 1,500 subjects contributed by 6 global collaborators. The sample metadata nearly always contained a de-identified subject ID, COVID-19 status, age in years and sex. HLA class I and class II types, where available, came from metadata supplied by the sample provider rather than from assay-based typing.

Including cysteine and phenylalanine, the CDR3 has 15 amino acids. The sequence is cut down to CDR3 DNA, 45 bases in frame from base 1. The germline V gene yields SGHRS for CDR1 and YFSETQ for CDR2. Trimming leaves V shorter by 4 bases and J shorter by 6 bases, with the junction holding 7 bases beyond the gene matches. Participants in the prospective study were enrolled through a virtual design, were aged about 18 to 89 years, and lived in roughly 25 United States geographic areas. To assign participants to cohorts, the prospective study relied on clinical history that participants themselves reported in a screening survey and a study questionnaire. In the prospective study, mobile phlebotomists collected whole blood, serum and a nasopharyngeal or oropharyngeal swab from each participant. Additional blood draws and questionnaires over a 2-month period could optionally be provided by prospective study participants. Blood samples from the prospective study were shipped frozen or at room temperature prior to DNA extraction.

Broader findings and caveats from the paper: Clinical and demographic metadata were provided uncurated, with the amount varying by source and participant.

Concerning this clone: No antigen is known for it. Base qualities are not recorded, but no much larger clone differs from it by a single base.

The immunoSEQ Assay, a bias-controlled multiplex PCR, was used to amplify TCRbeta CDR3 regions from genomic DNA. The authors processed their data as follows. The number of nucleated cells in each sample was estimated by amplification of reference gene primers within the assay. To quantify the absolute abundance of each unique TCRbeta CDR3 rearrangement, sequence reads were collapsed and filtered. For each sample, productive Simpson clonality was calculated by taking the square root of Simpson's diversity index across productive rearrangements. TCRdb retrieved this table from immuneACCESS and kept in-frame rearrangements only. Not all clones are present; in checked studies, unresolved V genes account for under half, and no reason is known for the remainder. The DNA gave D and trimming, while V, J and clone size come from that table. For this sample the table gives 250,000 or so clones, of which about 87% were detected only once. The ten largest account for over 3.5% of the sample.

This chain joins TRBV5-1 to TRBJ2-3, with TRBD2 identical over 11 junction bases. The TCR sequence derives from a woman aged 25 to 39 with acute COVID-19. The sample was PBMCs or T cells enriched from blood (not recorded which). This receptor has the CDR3 CASSRLAGNEDTQYF. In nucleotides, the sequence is TGCGCCAGCAGCCGACTAGCGGGAAATGAGGATACGCAGTATTTT.